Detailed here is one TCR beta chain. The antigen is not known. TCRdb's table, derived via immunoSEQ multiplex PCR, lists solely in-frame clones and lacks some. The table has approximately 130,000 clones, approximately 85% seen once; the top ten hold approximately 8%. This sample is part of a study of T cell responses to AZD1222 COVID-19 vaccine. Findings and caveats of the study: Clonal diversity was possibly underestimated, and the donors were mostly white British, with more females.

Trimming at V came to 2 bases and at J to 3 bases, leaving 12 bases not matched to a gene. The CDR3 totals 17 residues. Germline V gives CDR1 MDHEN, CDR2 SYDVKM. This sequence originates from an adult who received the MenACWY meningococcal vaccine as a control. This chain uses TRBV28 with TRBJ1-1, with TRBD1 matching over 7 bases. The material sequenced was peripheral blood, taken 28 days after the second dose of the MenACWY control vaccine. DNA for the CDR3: TGTGCCAGCAGTTTAAGGATCCGGGACAGCTTACACACTGAAGCTTTCTTT. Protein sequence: CASSLRIRDSLHTEAFF.